This entry describes one T cell receptor beta chain. Its specificity is unknown. The data were obtained in a study of shared clonotypes between healthy human individuals. Study-wide points: Larger richness was generally estimated for naive than memory subsets. A handful of donors showed sharing of about 4.7% of naive CD4 clonotypes.

Germline-derived CDR1 and CDR2 are SQVTM and ANQGSEA. The CDR3 totals 14 residues. Trimming removed 3 bases at V and 0 bases at J, with 9 bases between. This table comes from immunoSEQ multiplex PCR, and its TCRdb copy is limited to in-frame clones, with some not included. There are about 2.5 million clones in the sample; around 93% occur only once, and more than 0.35% lies in the top ten. Sequenced material: naive CD4+ T cells from PBMCs. The subset was: CD45RA+ positively selected. The rearrangement links TRBV29-1 to TRBJ1-3; D not resolved. The clonotype was recovered from a man between 18 and 29 years old in good health. Some clones in this sample may be carry-over from other donors' samples. The CDR3 bases are TGCAGCGTTGACAGAAAGGCCTCTGGAAACACCATATATTTT. Residues: CSVDRKASGNTIYF. Based on the CDR3 plus reference TRBV29-1 and TRBJ1-3, the full variable domain is SAVISQKPSRDICQRGTSLTIQCQVDSQVTMMFWYRQQPGQSLTLIATANQGSEATYESGFVIDKFPISRPNLTFSTLTVSNMSPEDSSIYLCSVDRKASGNTIYFGEGSWLTVV.